This T cell receptor beta chain was found in a study of control samples from healthy donors and cancer patients. The germline V and J ends were trimmed by 3 bases and 6 bases, with 15 bases remaining between them. Germline V gene data show CDR1 as DFQATT and CDR2 as SNEGSKA (reference sequence). The CDR3 contains 14 residues. Measured with immunoSEQ multiplex PCR; TCRdb has only the in-frame clones, and not every one. The sample contains 150,000 to 200,000 clones, 90% to 95% of which appear only once. The TCR originated in a woman in her twenties or thirties in good health. The chain uses TRBV20-1 and TRBJ2-1; the D gene is possibly TRBD2 (6 bases). Sample: blood. The CDR3 sequence: CSASRGSHINEQFF. The CDR3 bases are TGCAGTGCTAGTCGGGGGAGTCATATCAATGAGCAGTTCTTC.